What follows describes a single T cell receptor (beta chain). Authors' methods: Amplification of reference gene primers was used by the study to estimate nucleated cell counts. Assay: immunoSEQ multiplex PCR; the TCRdb copy retains only in-frame clones and omits some. V and J calls plus clone size are reproduced from that table; the DNA served to infer D and trimming. The sample contains around 180,000 clones, roughly 88% of which appear only once. This specimen belongs to a study of blood T cell repertoires in COVID-19. Study at large: Sites in the United States, Italy and Spain provided acute and convalescent COVID-19 samples. PBMCs, B-cell-depleted T cells, or T cells were the source of the cDNA or gDNA that made up the material.

Germline-derived CDR1 and CDR2 are MGHDK and SYGVNS. The CDR3 loop spans 13 amino acids. The V gene lost 5 bases and the J gene lost 0 bases, with 8 bases spanning the gap. Sequenced: peripheral blood. The V call is TRBV25-1, the J call TRBJ2-7; possibly TRBD1 for D (6 bases). The receptor comes from a woman over 75 with acute or convalescent COVID-19. CDR3 bases: TGTGCCAGCAGTCACAGGGTCTCCTACGAGCAGTACTTC. This gives the protein CASSHRVSYEQYF.